Given below is one TCR beta chain in context. Its antigen remains undetermined. The cohort comprised 550 to 700 healthy bone marrow donors. At the time of sampling, every cohort member was nominally healthy, though immune exposures that went unrecorded were likely present. The donor tested CMV seropositive and was one of the 289 seropositive cohort members. A peripheral blood sample was collected from each donor, and TCR beta sequencing was performed on peripheral blood mononuclear cells. Genomic DNA was extracted from the blood cell samples with the Qiagen DNeasy Blood Extraction Kit. V is trimmed back by 8 bases and J by 5 bases, and the junction contains 12 bases that no gene match accounts for. The germline V gene supplies CDR1 SGDLS and CDR2 YYNGEE. The CDR3 holds 14 amino acids from the cysteine to the phenylalanine. Here the CDR3 DNA is all that survives: 42 bases in frame from base 1. The entry originates in a study of cytomegalovirus exposure and HLA in healthy donors (dated by TCRdb to the late 2010s). A note on the overall study: According to an earlier analysis of 450 to 650 of the donors, roughly 180 million T cells yielded 117 million unique TCR beta sequences and about 300 Gb of sequence data. A separate validation cohort of about 110 different subjects was used in addition to the roughly 620-subject first cohort. In a later genetic analysis, genome-wide SNP genotypes for 398 of the 666 donors were used, and that subset was treated as a discovery cohort. An early release that covered around 590 HLA-typed donors contained about 300 gigabases of sequencing data and 65 million to 100 million unique TCR sequences. Typing coverage differed by locus: A, B, C, DRB1 and DQB1 were typed in roughly 620-640 donors, DQA1 in roughly 500, DPA1 in 600 to 610, and DPB1 in just under 480. To study patterns of TCR occurrence, a later analysis re-analyzed previously published TCR beta repertoires from several hundred donors and added high-resolution HLA genotyping. In the later analysis, no new phenotypic data were used to find candidate immune exposures; instead, reliance was placed on TCR beta sequences and their occurrence across donors. Of the 300 to 500 genotyped donors, 65% to 90% were placed in the genetic ancestry cluster associated with self-reported Caucasian donors. HLA typing included class I and class II loci at four-digit resolution. Donor age, sex, ethnicity and CMV serostatus were compiled together with the repertoire data. Every discovery cohort repertoire had been produced on one sequencing platform. On average, 235,054 unique TCR beta nucleotide sequences were sequenced per donor among a few hundred genotyped donors of the cohort, with roughly 19% of those sequences being non-productive. An earlier analysis of fewer than 700 of the donors applied high-throughput TCR beta sequencing to assess whether each TCR beta V gene segment acted as functional or pseudogenic. Roughly 5 DR-DQ haplotypes were handled as single units for association and clustering, since linkage in the cohort was strong. The study profiled the T cell repertoires of 500 to 800 subjects by immunosequencing and related them to cytomegalovirus serostatus. The study combined high-throughput TCR immunosequencing, statistical association of individual TCRs with disease status, and machine learning to predict cytomegalovirus infection status. The study aimed to test whether signatures of past pathogen exposure could be identified by cataloging public T cell receptors.

The library was built by means of the immunoSEQ multiplex PCR assay. For the multiplex PCR, a mixture combining 60 forward primers for TCR Vbeta segments and 13 reverse primers for TCR Jbeta segments was used. The CDR3 region of rearranged TCR beta genes was amplified from genomic DNA by a multiplex PCR assay. Amplified TCR beta libraries were sequenced as 87-base-pair reads on the Illumina HiSeq System. Per the authors' processing: Across the roughly 670 repertoires, a later analysis counted 78 million or so unique TCR beta chains, some 11 million of which were shared by at least two donors. A nearest-neighbor algorithm error-corrected the raw reads and collapsed the reads into unique sequences, merging closely related sequences to remove PCR and sequencing errors. V, D and J gene segments were assigned by aligning CDR3 sequences to IMGT reference sequences. For a sequence to be retained, a match of at least six nucleotides was required to both a V gene segment and a J gene segment. Rearrangements were classified as productive when the CDR3 lacked stop codons and remained in frame with V and J, and all other rearrangements were classified as non-productive. Following IMGT convention, CDR3 was defined as the stretch from the second conserved V-encoded cysteine up to the conserved J-encoded phenylalanine. In an earlier analysis of more than 550 of the donors, sequences lacking an unambiguous match to a single V gene segment were excluded. In an earlier analysis of several hundred of the donors, a V segment was called functional when productive rearrangements were above 56.7%, and segregating when the standard deviation between donors exceeded 5%. A statistical classification framework was developed to diagnose cytomegalovirus status using the catalog of TCR beta chain sequences. In a later analysis, V and J genes were assigned by comparing TCR nucleotide sequences against IMGT/GENE-DB human TR gene sequences. A later analysis assigned CDR3 sequences and most-parsimonious VDJ recombination scenarios with the TCRdist pipeline. A later analysis defined each TCR beta chain by its CDR3 amino acid sequence plus V-gene family, and excluded reads lacking a unique V-gene family. A later analysis removed over 500 highly shared, low-generation-probability nucleotide sequences to deal with suspected cross-contamination and a sequencing artifact. In a later analysis, a clonal expansion index for each public chain was calculated from normalized within-repertoire ranks of inferred template counts. In a later analysis, generation probabilities were computed using a VDJ recombination model fitted to out-of-frame rearrangements, and the results were checked against IGoR. A later analysis scored TCR-TCR, TCR-HLA and TCR-CMV co-occurrence with hypergeometric tests, applying a repertoire-size bias correction to TCR pairs. In a later analysis, false discovery rates were estimated by permuting HLA or CMV assignments 20 times. In a later analysis, co-occurring TCRs were grouped with DBSCAN, and TCRdist sequence similarity was added when clustering was performed within HLA-allele-positive subsets. Repertoires with fewer than 30,000 or more than 120,000 public chains, plus five repertoires with anomalous nucleotide sharing, were excluded from co-occurrence clustering. TCRdb obtained this table from immuneACCESS and retained in-frame rearrangements with V and J assigned. These tables miss some clones; where compared with another copy, unresolved V genes account for less than half of the shortfall, and the remainder is unexplained. That table gives V, J and clone size, and the DNA gave D and trimming. The sample's records list around 78,000 clones. Of the sample, 3.5% to 4% is held by the ten largest clones.

Points the paper makes about the study in general: At a false discovery rate of 0.05, a later analysis linked some 17,000 TCR beta sequences to specific HLA alleles. The authors suggested that the approach could potentially be generalized to other disease states and immunological phenotypes. A later analysis found that TCR association rates varied across HLA loci, with DRB1 alleles showing the most associated TCRs and HLA-C alleles the fewest. According to a later genetic analysis, donors in an Asian-associated ancestry cluster had fewer N-insertions in productive TCRs than the approximately 670-donor mean. The study gave a list of roughly 150 TCR beta chains associated with cytomegalovirus. Linkage disequilibrium might explain the correlated functional status among segregating V segments, but an unknown experimental factor could not be ruled out. The sequencing pipeline was judged likely to have produced a cluster of highly shared sequence variants as a technical artifact. While some public TCRs were present in many individuals, most TCR sequences turned up only very rarely across donors. A further reported finding was that TCR beta sequences accurately predicted the HLA-A and HLA-B alleles for most subjects in the first cohort. The 87-base-pair reads could not distinguish some IMGT-functional V segments, including TRBV6-2 and TRBV6-3, so those segments were excluded. A later genetic analysis associated a missense DCLRE1C variant with V-gene and J-gene trimming of TCR beta chains, and an independent cohort replicated the association. A later analysis found that most CMV-associated TCR beta chains appeared HLA-restricted, with HLA associations seemingly driven largely by CMV exposure. In a later analysis, HLA-associated TCR beta chains were found to be more clonally expanded and to have lower generation probabilities than equally common non-associated chains. A later analysis reported that several top co-occurrence clusters appeared linked to parvovirus B19, influenza, CMV and Epstein-Barr virus. Seventeen rarely observed V segments, including chromosome 9 orphons, were excluded from the earlier analysis of about 500 of the donors because counts were too low. Immune exposure information for the cohort was limited to CMV serostatus. Strong co-occurrence of HLA alleles, especially DR and DQ, made assigning TCR associations to individual alleles difficult. In an earlier analysis of some 500 of the donors, most TCR beta V segments appeared in productive rearrangements about 87% or about 30% of the time, broadly matching IMGT annotations. In vitro tests confirmed that a few of the cytomegalovirus-associated TCR beta chains recognize cytomegalovirus antigens. Cytomegalovirus status was reported to be diagnosed by the classifier with high specificity and sensitivity in both the original and validation cohorts. Roughly uniform sequencing depth across donors was assumed in presence/absence analyses, although this assumption may not hold. This cohort had only TCR beta chains sequenced, and the lack of alpha or paired-chain data limited which features could be detected. Because HLA typing was missing for some donors at each locus, association tests included only the typed subset.

This receptor was obtained from a young man in good health and CMV-seropositive. The sample comprised PBMCs. Recombination joined TRBV9 with TRBJ1-1, with 7 central nucleotides matching TRBD1. The nucleotides are TGTGCCAGTAGCCACAGGGGTGTGGAGACTGAAGCTTTCTTT. This sequence encodes CASSHRGVETEAFF. With the rest looked up from the reference TRBV9 and TRBJ1-1 genes rather than sequenced, the full variable domain is DSGVTQTPKHLITATGQRVTLRCSPRSGDLSVYWYQQSLDQGLQFLIQYYNGEERAKGNILERFSAQQFPDLHSELNLSSLELGDSALYFCASSHRGVETEAFFGQGTRLTVV.